This is a list of T cell receptor beta chains from one sample in a study of cytomegalovirus exposure and HLA in healthy donors. The protocol was immunoSEQ multiplex PCR, while the TCRdb copy is restricted to in-frame clones and leaves out a portion. The sample lists some 150,000 clones; roughly 80% were seen once. The sequenced sample consisted of PBMCs. These receptors came from a man under 40 in good health and CMV-seronegative. The CDR3 runs from the conserved cysteine through the conserved F or W. The D gene is left open where the match is weak. Clone size, where shown, is once, few, many, or a class for clones that have expanded.

V gene	D gene	J gene	clone size	CDR3 DNA	CDR3 protein
TRBV13	NA	TRBJ2-5	once	TGTGCCAGCAGCTTGGGAGGGACTCCAGGGGTGGAGACCCAGTACTTC	CASSLGGTPGVETQYF
TRBV15	TRBD2	TRBJ2-1	NA	TGTGCCACCAGCAGAGGGGGCGGGAGCGATGAGCAGTTCTTC	CATSRGGGSDEQFF
TRBV6-5	NA	TRBJ1-1	NA	TGTGCCAGCAGTCTTGCCCGGTGGAACACTGAAGCTTTCTTT	CASSLARWNTEAFF
TRBV4-3	NA	TRBJ2-5	NA	TGCGCCAGCAGCCGGCTGAGTGGTGCGGCTCAAGAGACCCAGTACTTC	CASSRLSGAAQETQYF
TRBV27	NA	TRBJ2-7	once	TGTGCCAGCAGTTCACTTTCCTACGAGCAGTACTTC	CASSSLSYEQYF
TRBV4-2	TRBD2	TRBJ2-5	once	TGTGCCAGCAGCCAAGCGGGACTAGCGGACCAAGAGACCCAGTACTTC	CASSQAGLADQETQYF
TRBV6-4	TRBD1	TRBJ1-3	NA	TGTGCCAGCAGTAACAGGGGGCAAACTGGAAACACCATATATTTT	CASSNRGQTGNTIYF
TRBV5-6	NA	TRBJ1-1	NA	TGTGCCAGCAGCTGGGCAGGGGTAGAGAGCACTGAAGCTTTCTTT	CASSWAGVESTEAFF
TRBV23-1	TRBD2	TRBJ2-1	NA	TGCGCCAGCAGTGTGGCTAGCGGGTTAGGTTCGTGGGGCAATGAGCAGTTCTTC	CASSVASGLGSWGNEQFF
TRBV28	TRBD1	TRBJ1-2	NA	TGTGCCAGCAGTTTATCCGGACAGGGTTTCTATGGCTACACCTTC	CASSLSGQGFYGYTF
TRBV7-6	NA	TRBJ1-1	NA	TGTGCCAGCAGCTTAGGGCAGGGCAGCACTGAAGCTTTCTTT	CASSLGQGSTEAFF
TRBV5-4	NA	TRBJ2-2	NA	TGTGCCAGCAGCGGGAGTATCGGGGAGCTGTTTTTT	CASSGSIGELFF
TRBV27	NA	TRBJ2-5	NA	TGTGCCAGCAGCCCCCGGATGGCGGAAGAGACCCAGTACTTC	CASSPRMAEETQYF
TRBV19	NA	TRBJ1-2	few	TGTGCCAGTAGTATAGCAGGGTATGGCTACACCTTC	CASSIAGYGYTF
TRBV6-1	NA	TRBJ1-2	NA	TGTGCCAGCAGTGAAGAATGGGGGGGCGGCTACACCTTC	CASSEEWGGGYTF
TRBV5-4	NA	TRBJ2-2	NA	TGTGCCAGCAGCTTGGGGGGACAAGGTGGCACCGGGGAGCTGTTTTTT	CASSLGGQGGTGELFF
TRBV27	TRBD1	TRBJ2-7	NA	TGTGCCAGTTCTGACAGGGGATCCTACGAGCAGTACTTC	CASSDRGSYEQYF
TRBV2	NA	TRBJ1-5	NA	TGTGCCAGCAAGAGGGGCAATCAGCCCCAGCATTTT	CASKRGNQPQHF
TRBV28	TRBD2	TRBJ2-7	NA	TGTGCCAGCAGTTTACCGGGACTAGCGGGAGGTTACGAGCAGTACTTC	CASSLPGLAGGYEQYF
TRBV5-1	NA	TRBJ1-1	NA	TGCGCCAGCACTCTCTGGGGGGAGGACACTGAAGCTTTCTTT	CASTLWGEDTEAFF
TRBV9	NA	TRBJ2-3	NA	TGTGCCAGCAGCCTAAGGAGAAACTGCACAGATACGCAGTATTTT	CASSLRRNCTDTQYF
TRBV5-1	NA	TRBJ2-1	NA	TGCGCCAGCTATAGAGGGAGTGGTCACAATGAGCAGTTCTTC	CASYRGSGHNEQFF
TRBV4-2	TRBD2	TRBJ2-1	NA	TGTGCCAGCAGCCGGAGGTTGGGTCGACTAGCGGGGGGCGGATTTTACAATGAGCAGTTCTTC	CASSRRLGRLAGGGFYNEQFF
TRBV11-3	TRBD1	TRBJ2-1	once	TGTGCCAGCAGCCTGAGACAGGGTAACTACAATGAGCAGTTCTTC	CASSLRQGNYNEQFF
TRBV7-8	NA	TRBJ1-5	NA	TGTGCCAGCAGCTTAACAACTCTATCCGCCAGCGGCAATCAGCCCCAGCATTTT	CASSLTTLSASGNQPQHF
TRBV4-1	TRBD2	TRBJ2-3	NA	TGCGCCAGCAGCCCTGGACTAGCGGGGTACACAGATACGCAGTATTTT	CASSPGLAGYTDTQYF
TRBV29-1	TRBD1	TRBJ2-3	NA	TGCAGCGTTTCTTTCGGGACAGTAAACTTAGATACGCAGTATTTT	CSVSFGTVNLDTQYF
TRBV7-8	TRBD2	TRBJ2-1	NA	TGTGCCAGCAGCCCCCGGGGGGTAGCGGGAGGTCATGGGGGGTCCTACAATGAGCAGTTCTTC	CASSPRGVAGGHGGSYNEQFF
TRBV28	NA	TRBJ1-2	NA	TGTGCCGCCGCAGGGGACGATGGCTACACCTTC	CAAAGDDGYTF
TRBV28	NA	TRBJ2-5	NA	TGTGCCAGCAGTTTAAGGTCGGCAGCGGAAGAGACCCAGTACTTC	CASSLRSAAEETQYF
TRBV9	TRBD1	TRBJ2-3	NA	TGTGCCAGCAGCGTAGTAGGGGGACAGTCCACAGATACGCAGTATTTT	CASSVVGGQSTDTQYF
TRBV5-4	NA	TRBJ2-7	NA	TGTGCCAGCAGCTTGGGCGTGGAGGAGCAGTACTTC	CASSLGVEEQYF
TRBV27	NA	TRBJ2-5	NA	TGTGCCAGCAGTAACTTACGGCAAGAGACCCAGTACTTC	CASSNLRQETQYF
TRBV13	NA	TRBJ1-5	NA	TGTGCCAGCAGCGCCGGGGGGTCCAATCAGCCCCAGCATTTT	CASSAGGSNQPQHF
TRBV10-1	TRBD1	TRBJ1-2	once	TGCGCCAGCAGTGATCGGGACAGAAGGTCTAACTATGGCTACACCTTC	CASSDRDRRSNYGYTF